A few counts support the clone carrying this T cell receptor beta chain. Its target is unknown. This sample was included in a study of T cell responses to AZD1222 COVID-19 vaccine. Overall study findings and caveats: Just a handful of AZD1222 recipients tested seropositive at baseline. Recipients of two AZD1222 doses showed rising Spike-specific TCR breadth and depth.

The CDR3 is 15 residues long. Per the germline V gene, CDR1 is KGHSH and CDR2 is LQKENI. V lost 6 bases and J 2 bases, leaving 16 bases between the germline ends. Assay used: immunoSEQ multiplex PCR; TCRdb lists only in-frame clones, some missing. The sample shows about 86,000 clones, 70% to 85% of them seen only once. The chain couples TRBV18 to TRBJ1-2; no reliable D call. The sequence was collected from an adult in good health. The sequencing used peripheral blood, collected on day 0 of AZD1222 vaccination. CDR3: CASSPSRQDNYGYTF. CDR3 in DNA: TGTGCCAGCTCCCCCTCCCGCCAGGACAACTATGGCTACACCTTC. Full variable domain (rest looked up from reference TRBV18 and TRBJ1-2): NAGVMQNPRHLVRRRGQEARLRCSPMKGHSHVYWYRQLPEEGLKFMVYLQKENIIDESGMPKERFSAEFPKEGPSILRIQQVVRGDSAAYFCASSPSRQDNYGYTFGSGTRLTVV.